Described below is a single T cell receptor (beta chain) sequence and its context. Its matching antigen is unknown. This sample is part of a study of shared clonotypes between healthy human individuals. Recent vaccinations or acute infections were absent in the healthy HIV-negative adult donors. Germline V lookup: CDR1 MDHEN, CDR2 SYDVKM. V lost 3 bases, J lost 2 bases, and 7 bases lay in between. The CDR3 loop spans 13 amino acids. The table came from immunoSEQ multiplex PCR; TCRdb's copy has only in-frame clones and leaves some out. The sample yields a few million clones, approximately 94% seen once. General study findings and limits: It was observed that around 5% of naive CD4 clonotypes were shared across several donors. Naive subsets generally had larger estimated richness than memory subsets. Generation probability values for non-shared clonotypes were lower than those for clonotypes shared by all four donors.

Specimen: naive CD4+ T cells sorted from blood. As for subset: CD45RA+ positively selected. This chain connects TRBV28 to TRBJ2-5; no clear D. This sequence was found in a man between 18 and 35 years old in good health. CDR3 loop: CASSFPTQETQYF. Written as DNA, the CDR3 is TGTGCCAGCAGTTTTCCGACTCAAGAGACCCAGTACTTC.